Below are 25 T cell receptor beta chains sequenced from a single sample in a study of T cell repertoires in cytomegalovirus infection. TCRdb redid the calling of the reads with MiXCR, one entry per CDR3 protein. The sample gives about 180,000 distinct CDR3 sequences, about 18% of which show up once; 20% to 25% is in the top ten. What was sequenced was CD8+ T cells from PBMCs. The origin of the receptors is a human donor in good health (CMV status not recorded). Some clones in this sample may be carry-over from other donors' samples.

The chain joins TRBV29-1 to TRBJ1-5, with a tentative D call TRBD1 (5 bases). The CDR3 totals 15 residues. V lost 6 bases and J 1 base, leaving 16 bases between the germline ends. Looked up from germline, CDR1 is SQVTM and CDR2 is ANQGSEA. In nucleotides, the CDR3 is TGCAGCGTGGCGGACGGGGGAGGGAGCAATCAGCCCCAGCATTTT. The encoded protein is CSVADGGGSNQPQHF.

DNA of the CDR3: TGTGCCACCGGGACAGGCCTACTTCGAAATTCACCCCTCCACTTT. This encodes CATGTGLLRNSPLHF. V is TRBV10-3 and J is TRBJ1-6; the match to TRBD1 covers 8 bases. J was trimmed by 7 bases and V by 10 bases; bases with no gene match: 12. Germline-derived CDR1 and CDR2 are ENHRY and SYGVKD. The CDR3 consists of 15 residues.

CDR3 loop: CASIGQGMNTEAFF. In DNA form, the CDR3 reads TGTGCCTCAATCGGACAGGGAATGAACACTGAAGCTTTCTTT. The chain links TRBV10-3 to TRBJ1-1; TRBD1 matches 8 bases. CDR3 size: 14 residues. Trimming at V came to 11 bases and at J to 0 bases, leaving 8 bases not matched to a gene. Germline CDR1 ENHRY, CDR2 SYGVKD.

The chain couples TRBV7-6 to TRBJ1-2; 7 bases align to TRBD1. V shed 5 bases and J 4 bases; nucleotides not matched to a gene: 16. The germline V gene has CDR1 SGHVS and CDR2 FNYEAQ. This CDR3 has 17 amino acids. The CDR3, as DNA: TGTGCCAGCAGCCTCTCCTATACGACAGGGAGAGGCTATGGCTACACCTTC. Its protein is CASSLSYTTGRGYGYTF.

In its sample, this clonotype was seen many times. The rearrangement joins TRBV20-1 to TRBJ2-7; TRBD1 might be the D (6 bases). The CDR3 extends over 13 amino acids. CDR1 and CDR2 from the germline V gene are DFQATT and SNEGSKA (reference sequence). V lost 6 bases and J lost 0, with 12 bases in between. The CDR3 DNA reads as TGCAGTGCCACCGGGACAAGCTCCTACGAGCAGTACTTC. This gives the protein CSATGTSSYEQYF.

The chain uses TRBV7-6 and TRBJ1-1; TRBD1 matches at 12 bases. The V gene's germline CDR1 is SGHVS and CDR2 FNYEAQ. With 5 bases clipped from V and 5 bases from J, the junction kept 6 bases outside the gene matches. This CDR3 has 15 residues. CDR3 loop: CASSTRDRGRTEAFF. As DNA, the CDR3 is TGTGCCAGCAGCACCCGGGACAGGGGGCGAACTGAAGCTTTCTTT.

This clonotype was found once. This chain uses TRBV5-1 with TRBJ2-7; tentatively, D is TRBD2 (7 bases). The CDR3 is 14 residues long. From germline, CDR1 is SGHRS and CDR2 YFSETQ. Trimming cost V 0 bases and J 3 bases, with 10 bases left between them. CDR3: CASSLAGGIYEQYF. The CDR3 nucleotides read TGCGCCAGCAGCTTGGCGGGGGGCATCTACGAGCAGTACTTC. Complete variable domain (other parts from reference TRBV5-1 and TRBJ2-7): KAGVTQTPRYLIKTRGQQVTLSCSPISGHRSVSWYQQTPGQGLQFLFEYFSETQRNKGNFPGRFSGRQFSNSRSEMNVSTLELGDSALYLCASSLAGGIYEQYFGPGTRLTVT.

This clonotype showed up just a few times. This chain joins TRBV6-2 or TRBV6-3 and TRBJ2-1; either TRBD1 or TRBD2 may supply D (5 bases each). Looked up from germline, CDR1 is MNHEY and CDR2 is SVGEGT. The ends were cut back, 11 bases at V and 10 bases at J, with 12 bases in the middle. The CDR3 runs to 10 residues. Here the CDR3 reads CAVGASEQFF. In DNA form, the CDR3 reads TGTGCCGTCGGGGCTAGCGAGCAGTTCTTC.

This clonotype was observed a few times. The chain joins TRBV4-3 to TRBJ2-7; D might be TRBD2 (5 bases). Per the germline V gene, CDR1 is LGHNA and CDR2 is YSLEER. The CDR3 is made up of 13 amino acids. V was shortened by 0 bases and J by 7 bases, with 10 bases between the two germline ends. The CDR3 DNA reads as TGCGCCAGCAGCCAAGATAGGAGGTGGGAGCAGTACTTC. Translation gives CASSQDRRWEQYF.

This clonotype was counted a few times. Germline and junction disagree at one end, which may indicate a read error. The chain links TRBV7-9 to TRBJ2-3; 7 bases agree with TRBD1. The CDR3 sequence is 16 residues long. Germline CDR1 reads SEHNR; CDR2 reads FQNEAQ (reference sequence). The CDR3 DNA sequence: TGTGCCAGCATCTTAAGACAGGGAAGGAGCACAGATACGCAGTATTTT. Translating it yields CASILRQGRSTDTQYF.

This clonotype was recorded a few times. The gene calls are TRBV10-3 and TRBJ2-3; D is uncertain. The CDR3 spans 18 residues. V was trimmed by 4 bases and J by 2 bases, leaving 22 bases between them. The germline gives CDR1 ENHRY, CDR2 SYGVKD. The CDR3 nucleotides read TGTGCCATCAGTGCCCCCCTGGACGGTGGATTATCCACAGATACGCAGTATTTT. Its protein is CAISAPLDGGLSTDTQYF.

On this clonotype itself: The junction differs from germline at one of its ends, possibly a read error. This chain links TRBV7-6 with TRBJ2-7, with D uncertain. The CDR3 contains 12 residues. Germline values: CDR1 SGHVS, CDR2 FNYEAQ. The CDR3 DNA is TGTACCAGCAGCTTGGACGTCTACGAGCAGTACTTC. This encodes CTSSLDVYEQYF.

This clonotype has more than one count but fewer than ten. The gene calls are TRBV12-3 or TRBV12-4 and TRBJ1-1; the D gene is possibly TRBD1 (6 bases). The CDR3 has 16 amino acids. The ends were cut back, 6 bases at V and 2 bases at J, with 19 bases in the middle. The CDR3 is CASRLPQGPLNTEAFF. The DNA for the CDR3 is TGTGCCAGCAGGTTACCTCAGGGGCCTCTCAACACTGAAGCTTTCTTT.

The chain is built from TRBV27 and TRBJ2-1; 10 positions agree with TRBD2. Germline CDR1 MNHEY, CDR2 SMNVEV (reference sequence). CDR3 length: 14 amino acids. Trimming took 8 bases from V and 3 from J; bases not matched to a gene: 4. CDR3 nucleotides: TGTGCCAGCTTAAGCGGGGGGGTCTACAATGAGCAGTTCTTC. The encoded protein is CASLSGGVYNEQFF.

The CDR3 loop is CASSLVDSVLNREENEQYF. The CDR3 DNA follows: TGTGCCAGCAGCTTAGTCGACTCTGTTCTCAACAGGGAAGAGAACGAGCAGTACTTC. This sequence joins TRBV11-2 and TRBJ2-7, with a weak D call TRBD1 (6 bases). Germline V gene lookup returns CDR1 SGHAT and CDR2 FQNNGV. V gave up 1 base and J gave up 5 bases, with 27 bases separating them. CDR3 size: 19 residues.

The rearrangement uses TRBV6-2 or TRBV6-3 and TRBJ2-1, with a tentative D call TRBD2 (5 bases). The ends were cut back, 8 bases at V and 8 bases at J, with 16 bases in the middle. Germline V gives CDR1 MNHEY, CDR2 SVGEGT. The CDR3 covers 13 residues. DNA of the CDR3: TGTGCCAGCGGGGAGCGCCGATATGATGAGCAGTTCTTC. Translation gives CASGERRYDEQFF.

This chain connects TRBV28 to TRBJ2-2; the D is unclear. V was shortened by 5 bases and J by 4 bases, with 8 bases between the two germline ends. Germline V gives CDR1 MDHEN, CDR2 SYDVKM. The CDR3 has 13 amino acids. CDR3 protein: CASSQQVTGELFF. The CDR3 DNA sequence: TGTGCCAGCAGTCAGCAGGTCACCGGGGAGCTGTTTTTT.

In its sample, this clonotype was seen a few times. The chain employs TRBV4-3 and TRBJ2-2; no reliable D call. V was pared by 0 bases and J by 0 bases, with 17 bases between. The CDR3 has 19 amino acids. Germline loops: CDR1 LGHNA, CDR2 YSLEER. The CDR3 nucleotides are TGCGCCAGCAGCCAAGATCCATTAAGTGGGTCCCCGAACACCGGGGAGCTGTTTTTT. This codes for CASSQDPLSGSPNTGELFF.

V and J are TRBV7-9 and TRBJ2-5; TRBD1 matches at 9 bases. Germline V gene sequence: CDR1 SEHNR, CDR2 FQNEAQ (reference sequence). With 5 bases clipped from V and 4 bases from J, the junction kept 8 bases outside the gene matches. This CDR3 contains 15 residues. CDR3 in amino acids: CASSRKGQGGETQYF. As DNA, the CDR3 is TGTGCCAGCAGCCGAAAGGGACAGGGTGGAGAGACCCAGTACTTC. The variable domain in full, with the rest retrieved from reference TRBV7-9 and TRBJ2-5, is DTGVSQNPRHKITKRGQNVTFRCDPISEHNRLYWYRQTLGQGPEFLTYFQNEAQLEKSRLLSDRFSAERPKGSFSTLEIQRTEQGDSAMYLCASSRKGQGGETQYFGPGTRLLVL.

The chain couples TRBV13 to TRBJ1-2; D call uncertain. The V and J ends lost 5 bases and 10 bases respectively, with 17 bases between them. In germline, CDR1 is PRHDT, CDR2 FYEKMQ (reference sequence). The CDR3 extends over 13 amino acids. CDR3 nucleotides: TGTGCCAGCAGCCGCGACCGGGATGAGGACTACACCTTC. Its protein is CASSRDRDEDYTF.

The rearrangement joins TRBV7-2 to TRBJ2-1; 9 bases match TRBD2. V lost 5 bases and J lost 10; bases outside the gene matches: 6. CDR1 SGHTA and CDR2 FQGNSA come from the germline V gene. The CDR3 contains 13 residues. CDR3 DNA sequence: TGTGCCAGCAGCCCCTACCTAGCGGGGGAGCAGTTCTTC. Protein sequence: CASSPYLAGEQFF.

The table lists this clonotype with a few counts. This rearrangement joins TRBV6-5 to TRBJ2-7, with 8 bases identical to TRBD1. This CDR3 is built from 14 residues. The V gene's germline CDR1 is MNHEY and CDR2 SVGAGI. V dropped 7 bases and J dropped 2; count of bases not matched to a gene: 7. CDR3 in amino acids: CASTTTGGAYEQYF. The CDR3 nucleotides are TGTGCCAGCACCACCACAGGGGGAGCCTACGAGCAGTACTTC.

The J gene is TRBJ1-1, the V gene TRBV20-1; tentative D call: TRBD1 (5 bases). CDR3 size: 15 residues. The V and J ends lost 6 bases and 2 bases respectively, with 19 bases between them. The germline gives CDR1 DFQATT, CDR2 SNEGSKA (reference sequence). CDR3 sequence (DNA): TGCAGTGCCCCACTCCCCGACAGTGACAACACTGAAGCTTTCTTT. This sequence encodes CSAPLPDSDNTEAFF.

The chain has TRBV20-1 and TRBJ2-1; the match to TRBD2 covers 7 bases. V lost 5 bases to trimming and J lost 8 bases; unmatched junction nucleotides: 3. From germline, CDR1 is DFQATT and CDR2 SNEGSKA (reference sequence). This CDR3 is 11 amino acids long. CDR3 loop: CSAGGGDEQFF. The CDR3 region has the DNA TGCAGTGCTGGGGGGGGGGATGAGCAGTTCTTC.

The chain recombines TRBV7-2 with TRBJ2-2; D might be TRBD2 (6 bases). V lost 1 base and J 6 bases, leaving 12 bases between the germline ends. This CDR3 spans 15 amino acids. CDR1 is SGHTA, CDR2 FQGNSA, per germline. The CDR3 region is CASSLVARGSGELFF. The CDR3 coding sequence is TGTGCCAGCAGCTTAGTGGCACGGGGGTCCGGGGAGCTGTTTTTT.